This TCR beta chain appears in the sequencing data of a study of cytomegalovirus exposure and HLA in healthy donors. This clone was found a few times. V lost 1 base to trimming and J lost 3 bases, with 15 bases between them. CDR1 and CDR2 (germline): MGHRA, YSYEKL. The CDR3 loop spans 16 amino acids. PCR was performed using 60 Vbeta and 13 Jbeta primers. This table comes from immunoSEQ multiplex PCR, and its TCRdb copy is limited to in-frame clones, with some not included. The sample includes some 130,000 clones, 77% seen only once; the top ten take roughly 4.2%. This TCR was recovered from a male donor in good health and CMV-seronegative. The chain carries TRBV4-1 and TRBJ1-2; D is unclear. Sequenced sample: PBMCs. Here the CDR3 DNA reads TGCGCCAGCAGCCAAGTACCGCGGGCCGGACACTATGGCTACACCTTC. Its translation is CASSQVPRAGHYGYTF.